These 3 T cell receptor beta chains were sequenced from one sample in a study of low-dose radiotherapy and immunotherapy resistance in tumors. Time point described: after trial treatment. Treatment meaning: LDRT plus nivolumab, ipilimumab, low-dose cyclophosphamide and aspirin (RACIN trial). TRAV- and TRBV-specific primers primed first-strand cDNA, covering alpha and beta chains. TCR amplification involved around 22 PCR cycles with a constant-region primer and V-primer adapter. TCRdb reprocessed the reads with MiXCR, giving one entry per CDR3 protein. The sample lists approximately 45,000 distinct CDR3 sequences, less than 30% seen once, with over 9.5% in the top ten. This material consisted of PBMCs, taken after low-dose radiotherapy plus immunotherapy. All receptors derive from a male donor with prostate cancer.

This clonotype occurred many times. Here the CDR3 DNA reads TGCAGTGCTAGAGATAGCCTAGGCGGGCGTGAGGGGGAGACCCAGTACTTC. Translating gives CSARDSLGGREGETQYF. This chain joins TRBV20-1 and TRBJ2-5, with D possibly being TRBD1 or TRBD2 (5 bases each). The V and J ends lost 0 bases and 5 bases respectively, with 22 bases between them. There are 17 residues in the CDR3. CDR1 and CDR2 (germline): DFQATT, SNEGSKA (reference sequence).

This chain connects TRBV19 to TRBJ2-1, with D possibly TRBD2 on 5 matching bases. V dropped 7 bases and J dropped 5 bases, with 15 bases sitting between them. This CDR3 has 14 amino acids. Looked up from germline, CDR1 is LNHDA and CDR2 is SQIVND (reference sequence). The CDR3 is CASTSTGTNNEQFF. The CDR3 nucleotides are TGTGCCAGTACCTCCACGGGAACCAACAATGAGCAGTTCTTC.

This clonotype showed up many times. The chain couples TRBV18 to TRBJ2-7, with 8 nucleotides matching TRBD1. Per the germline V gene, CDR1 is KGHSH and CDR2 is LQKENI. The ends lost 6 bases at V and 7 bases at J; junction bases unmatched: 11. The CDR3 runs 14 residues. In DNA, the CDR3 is TGTGCCAGCTCTCCGGACAGGGTGTATAAGGAGCAGTACTTC. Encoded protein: CASSPDRVYKEQYF.